This TCR beta chain is drawn from a study of CD8 T cells in ankylosing spondylitis. The CDR3 is 16 amino acids. The V and J ends lost 1 base and 0 bases respectively, with 9 bases between them. Looked up from germline, CDR1 is SGHTA and CDR2 is FQGNSA. Study results and caveats: Matched synovial fluid from ankylosing spondylitis patients was reported to be enriched for disease-linked clones. In the blood and synovial fluid of reactive arthritis, some motif variants had been previously reported. In ankylosing spondylitis blood, a motif of eight highly homologous TCR beta variants appeared characteristic.

This clonotype was detected many times. Its matching antigen is unknown. Quantitative molecular-barcoded 5'-RACE generated the TCR beta libraries. TCRdb analysed the 5' RACE reads with MiXCR anew, one entry per CDR3 protein. The data show about 220,000 distinct CDR3 sequences, roughly 25% seen once. The chain combines TRBV7-2 with TRBJ1-4, with D hard to call. The source material was blood, either unsorted or a sorted T cell fraction (not recorded which). The source of this sequence is a male donor with ankylosing spondylitis or in good health (not recorded which). The CDR3 loop reads CASSLDPTATNEKLFF. CDR3 nucleotide sequence: TGTGCCAGCAGCTTAGACCCCACTGCAACTAATGAAAAACTGTTTTTT.